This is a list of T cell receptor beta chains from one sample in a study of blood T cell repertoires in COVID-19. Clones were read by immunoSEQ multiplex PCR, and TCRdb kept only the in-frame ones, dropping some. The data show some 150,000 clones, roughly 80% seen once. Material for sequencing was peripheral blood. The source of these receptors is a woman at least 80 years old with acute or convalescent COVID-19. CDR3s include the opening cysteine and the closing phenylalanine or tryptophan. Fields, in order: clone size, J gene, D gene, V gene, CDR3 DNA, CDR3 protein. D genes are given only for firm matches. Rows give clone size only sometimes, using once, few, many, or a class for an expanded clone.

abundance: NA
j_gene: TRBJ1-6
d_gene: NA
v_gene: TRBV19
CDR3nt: TGTGCCAGTAGTACAGGGGCCTATGGGAATTCACCCCTCCACTTT
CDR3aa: CASSTGAYGNSPLHF

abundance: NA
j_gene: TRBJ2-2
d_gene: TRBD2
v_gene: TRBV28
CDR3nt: TGTGCCAGCAGTTTACGGACTAGCGGGCACACCGGGGAGCTGTTTTTT
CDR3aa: CASSLRTSGHTGELFF

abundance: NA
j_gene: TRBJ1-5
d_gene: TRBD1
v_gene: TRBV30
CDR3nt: TGTGCCTGGAGTGTAGGTACGGGACAGGGCAATCAGCCCCAGCATTTT
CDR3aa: CAWSVGTGQGNQPQHF

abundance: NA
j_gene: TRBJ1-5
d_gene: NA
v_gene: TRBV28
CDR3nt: TGTGCCAGCAGTTTCTGGCAGGGGCTCAATCAGCCCCAGCATTTT
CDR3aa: CASSFWQGLNQPQHF

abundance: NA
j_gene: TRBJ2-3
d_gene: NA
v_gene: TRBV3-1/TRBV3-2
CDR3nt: TGTGCCAGCAGCCCCCTGTTGACTAGACCGCAGTATTTT
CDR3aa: CASSPLLTRPQYF

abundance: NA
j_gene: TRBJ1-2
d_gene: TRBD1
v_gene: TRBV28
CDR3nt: TGTGCCAGCAGTTTACCGGGACAGGGGACGGGCTATGGCTACACCTTC
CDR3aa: CASSLPGQGTGYGYTF

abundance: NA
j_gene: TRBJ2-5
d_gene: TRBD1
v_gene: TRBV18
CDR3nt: TGTGCCAGCTCACCCGGACAGGGGGAGACCCAGTACTTC
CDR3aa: CASSPGQGETQYF

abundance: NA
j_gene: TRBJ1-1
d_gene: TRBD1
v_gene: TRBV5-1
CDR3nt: TGCGCCAGCAGCGTGCAATCAGGGGGCTTGAACACTGAAGCTTTCTTT
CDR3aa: CASSVQSGGLNTEAFF

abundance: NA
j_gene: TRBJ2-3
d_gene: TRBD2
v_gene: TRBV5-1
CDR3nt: TGCGCCAGCAGGTCGACTAGCGGGAGTGGCACAGATACGCAGTATTTT
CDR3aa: CASRSTSGSGTDTQYF

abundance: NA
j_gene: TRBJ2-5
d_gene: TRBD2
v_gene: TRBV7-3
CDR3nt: TGTGCCAGCAGCTCTAAAGGGACTAGCGGGAAAGAGACCCAGTACTTC
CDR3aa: CASSSKGTSGKETQYF

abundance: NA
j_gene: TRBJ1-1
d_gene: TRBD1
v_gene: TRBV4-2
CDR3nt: TGTGCCAGCAGCCAAGAGGGACAGCTGAACACTGAAGCTTTCTTT
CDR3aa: CASSQEGQLNTEAFF

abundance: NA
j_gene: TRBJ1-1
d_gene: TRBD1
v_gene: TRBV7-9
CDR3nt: TGTGCCAGCAGCTTATTTACAACAGGGGGCAACACTGAAGCTTTCTTT
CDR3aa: CASSLFTTGGNTEAFF

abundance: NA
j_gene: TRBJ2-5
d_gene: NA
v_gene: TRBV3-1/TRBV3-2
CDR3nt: TGTGCCAGCAGCCAAGCGGAGGGACCGAGGGAGACCCAGTACTTC
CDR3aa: CASSQAEGPRETQYF

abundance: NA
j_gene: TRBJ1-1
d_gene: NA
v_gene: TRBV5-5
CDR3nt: TGTGCCAGCAGAGACACCTACATGAACACTGAAGCTTTCTTT
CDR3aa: CASRDTYMNTEAFF

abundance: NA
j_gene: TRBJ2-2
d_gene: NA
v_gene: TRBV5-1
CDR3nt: TGCGCCAGCAGCCAGGGGATTAACACCGGGGAGCTGTTTTTT
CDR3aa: CASSQGINTGELFF

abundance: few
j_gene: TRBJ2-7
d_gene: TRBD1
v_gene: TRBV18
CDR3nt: TGTGCCAGCTCACTCAGGACAGGGGGCGCTTACGAGCAGTACTTC
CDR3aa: CASSLRTGGAYEQYF

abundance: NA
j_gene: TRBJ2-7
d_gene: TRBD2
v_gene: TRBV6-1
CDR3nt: TGTGCCAGCAGTGAACGGGGGGCCTACGAGCAGTACTTC
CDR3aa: CASSERGAYEQYF

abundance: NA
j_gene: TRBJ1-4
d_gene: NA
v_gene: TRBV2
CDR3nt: TGTGCCAGCAGGAGATCGGTCGAGAATGAAAAACTGTTTTTT
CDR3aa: CASRRSVENEKLFF

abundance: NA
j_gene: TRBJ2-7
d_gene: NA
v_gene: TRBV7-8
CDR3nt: TGTGCCAGCAGTATAGCCGGGGGAGGCGAGCAGTACTTC
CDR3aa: CASSIAGGGEQYF

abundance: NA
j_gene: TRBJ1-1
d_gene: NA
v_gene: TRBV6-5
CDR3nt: TGTGCCAGCAGCTACAGCCACCTGAACACTGAAGCTTTCTTT
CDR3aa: CASSYSHLNTEAFF

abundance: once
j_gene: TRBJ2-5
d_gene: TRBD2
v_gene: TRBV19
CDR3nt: TGTGCCAGTAGTGGGATAGCGGGAGCTCAAGAGACCCAGTACTTC
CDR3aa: CASSGIAGAQETQYF

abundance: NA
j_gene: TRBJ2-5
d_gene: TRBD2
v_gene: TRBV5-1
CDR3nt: TGCGCCAGCAGCGGTACTAGCGGGGGGGCGGAGACCCAGTACTTC
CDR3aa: CASSGTSGGAETQYF

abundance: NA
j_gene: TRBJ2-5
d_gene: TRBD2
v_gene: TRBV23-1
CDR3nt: TGCGCCAGCAGTCAATCAAAAGCACTAGCGTGCAGATGGGAGACCCAGTACTTC
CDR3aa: CASSQSKALACRWETQYF

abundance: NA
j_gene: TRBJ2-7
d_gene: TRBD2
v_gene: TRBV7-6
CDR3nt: TGTGCCAGCAGCCCCGGGACTAGCGGGGGGACCACCTACGAGCAGTACTTC
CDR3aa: CASSPGTSGGTTYEQYF

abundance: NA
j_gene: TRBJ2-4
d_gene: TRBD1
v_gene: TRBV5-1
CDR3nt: TGCGCCAGCAGGTACAGGGGGGCTGAAAACATTCAGTACTTC
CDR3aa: CASRYRGAENIQYF

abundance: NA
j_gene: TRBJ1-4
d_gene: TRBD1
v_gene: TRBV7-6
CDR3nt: TGTGCCAGCAGCCCCCACCCAGGGGGAACTAATGAAAAACTGTTTTTT
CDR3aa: CASSPHPGGTNEKLFF

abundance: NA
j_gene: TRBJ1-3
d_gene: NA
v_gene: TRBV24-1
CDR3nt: TGTGCCACCAGTGATTTCGAGGAGGAGAGTGGAAACACCATATATTTT
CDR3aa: CATSDFEEESGNTIYF

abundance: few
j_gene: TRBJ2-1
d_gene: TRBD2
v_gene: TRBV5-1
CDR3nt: TGCGCCAGCAGCACCTCCGGGACTAGCAGTCATGAGCAGTTCTTC
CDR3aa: CASSTSGTSSHEQFF

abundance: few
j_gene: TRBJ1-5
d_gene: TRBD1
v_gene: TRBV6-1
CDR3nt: TGTGCCAGCAGTGAAGCGGGCGGGACAGGGAATCAGCCCCAGCATTTT
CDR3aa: CASSEAGGTGNQPQHF

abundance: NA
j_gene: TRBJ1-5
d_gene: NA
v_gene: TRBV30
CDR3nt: TGTGCCTGGAGTGCTGGGCTCAATCAGCCCCAGCATTTT
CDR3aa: CAWSAGLNQPQHF

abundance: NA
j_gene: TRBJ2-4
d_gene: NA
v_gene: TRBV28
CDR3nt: TGTGCCAGCAGTTTGGAGGGGGCCAAAAACATTCAGTACTTC
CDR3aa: CASSLEGAKNIQYF

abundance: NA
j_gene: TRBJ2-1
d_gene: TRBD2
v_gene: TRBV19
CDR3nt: TGTGCCAGCAGCGGGGGGGCCGGGGCCTACAATGAGCAGTTCTTC
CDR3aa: CASSGGAGAYNEQFF

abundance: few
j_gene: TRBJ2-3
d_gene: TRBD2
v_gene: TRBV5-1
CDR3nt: TGCGCCAGCAGCTTGGGGTTAGCGGGAGATTCAGATACGCAGTATTTT
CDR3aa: CASSLGLAGDSDTQYF

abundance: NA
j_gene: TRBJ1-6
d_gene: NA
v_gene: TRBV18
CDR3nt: TGTGCCAGCTCACCGGGGGGGAGAATAGGGGTCGATTCACCCCTCCACTTT
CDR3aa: CASSPGGRIGVDSPLHF

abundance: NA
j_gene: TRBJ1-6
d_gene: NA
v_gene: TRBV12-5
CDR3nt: TGTGCTAGTGGTTTGGGACAGGATAATTCACCCCTCCACTTT
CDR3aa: CASGLGQDNSPLHF

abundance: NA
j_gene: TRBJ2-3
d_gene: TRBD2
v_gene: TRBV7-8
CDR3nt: TGTGCCAGCAGCTTTAGCGGGGGAACAGATACGCAGTATTTT
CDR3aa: CASSFSGGTDTQYF

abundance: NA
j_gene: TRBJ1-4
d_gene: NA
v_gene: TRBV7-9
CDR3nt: TGTGCCAGCAGCTTTTCGGGTGAAAAACTGTTTTTT
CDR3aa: CASSFSGEKLFF

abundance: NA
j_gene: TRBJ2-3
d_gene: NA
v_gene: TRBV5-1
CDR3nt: TGCGCCAGCAACGTAAACAGGGATGATACGCAGTATTTT
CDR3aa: CASNVNRDDTQYF

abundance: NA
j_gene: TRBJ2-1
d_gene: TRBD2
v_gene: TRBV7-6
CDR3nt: TGTGCCAGCAGCTTTCCCTATAGCGGGGGCGGCAATGAGCAGTTCTTC
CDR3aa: CASSFPYSGGGNEQFF

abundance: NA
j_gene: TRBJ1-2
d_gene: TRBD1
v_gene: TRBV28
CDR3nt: TGTGCCAGCAGTTGGGACAGGTCTCGAGGCTACACCTTC
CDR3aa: CASSWDRSRGYTF

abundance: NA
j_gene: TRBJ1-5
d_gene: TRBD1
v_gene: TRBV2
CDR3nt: TGTGCCAGCAGCCCTGACAGGGATAGGGAGCAGCCCCAGCATTTT
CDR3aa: CASSPDRDREQPQHF

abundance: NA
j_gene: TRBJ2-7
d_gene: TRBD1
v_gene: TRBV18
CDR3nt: TGTGCCAGCTCGGGGGACAGGGTGGTGAATCAGCAGTACTTC
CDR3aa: CASSGDRVVNQQYF

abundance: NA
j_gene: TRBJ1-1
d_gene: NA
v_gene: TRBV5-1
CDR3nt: TGCGCCAGTGCCATGACGGGGTCGAACACTGAAGCTTTCTTT
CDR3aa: CASAMTGSNTEAFF

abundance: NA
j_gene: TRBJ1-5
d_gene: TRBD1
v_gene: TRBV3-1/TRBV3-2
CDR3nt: TGTGCCAGCAGCCAAGGATACTCCGGGACAGGGAGAAATCAGCCCCAGCATTTT
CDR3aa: CASSQGYSGTGRNQPQHF

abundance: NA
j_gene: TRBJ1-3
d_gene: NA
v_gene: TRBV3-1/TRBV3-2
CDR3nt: TGTGCCAGCAGCCAAGATGGGTGGGGGACTGCAAACACCATATATTTT
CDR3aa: CASSQDGWGTANTIYF

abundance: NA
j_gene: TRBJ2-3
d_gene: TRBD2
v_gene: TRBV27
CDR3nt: TGTGCCAGCAGTCCTCTCGGACTAGCGGGAGATACGCAGTATTTT
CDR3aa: CASSPLGLAGDTQYF